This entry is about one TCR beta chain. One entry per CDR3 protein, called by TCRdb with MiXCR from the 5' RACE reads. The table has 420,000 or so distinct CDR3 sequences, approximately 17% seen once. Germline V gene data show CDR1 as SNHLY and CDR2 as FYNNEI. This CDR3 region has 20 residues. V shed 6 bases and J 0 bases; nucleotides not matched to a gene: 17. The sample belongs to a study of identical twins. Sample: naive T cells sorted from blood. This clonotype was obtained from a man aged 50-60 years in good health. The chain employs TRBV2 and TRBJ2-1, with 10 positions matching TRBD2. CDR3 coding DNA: TGTGCCAGCAGCGGAAATCTAGCGGGAGAGACGACGAGCTCCTACAATGAGCAGTTCTTC. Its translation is CASSGNLAGETTSSYNEQFF.